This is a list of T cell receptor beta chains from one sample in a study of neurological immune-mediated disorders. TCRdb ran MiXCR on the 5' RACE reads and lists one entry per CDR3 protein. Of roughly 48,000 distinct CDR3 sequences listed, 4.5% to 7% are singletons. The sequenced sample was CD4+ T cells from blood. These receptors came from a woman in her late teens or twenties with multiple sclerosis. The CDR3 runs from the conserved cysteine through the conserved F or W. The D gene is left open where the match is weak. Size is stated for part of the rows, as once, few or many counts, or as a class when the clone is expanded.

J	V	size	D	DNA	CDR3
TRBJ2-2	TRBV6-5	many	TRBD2	TGTGCCAGCAGTTACCCTAGCGGGGGTCACGGGGAGCTGTTTTTT	CASSYPSGGHGELFF
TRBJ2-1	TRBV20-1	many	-	TGCAGTGCTCTTAGACTTAGCGCCAATGAGCAGTTCTTC	CSALRLSANEQFF
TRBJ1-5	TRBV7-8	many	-	TGTGCCAGCAGCTTAGAGCCCTCCGACAGTCACAATCAGCCCCAGCATTTT	CASSLEPSDSHNQPQHF
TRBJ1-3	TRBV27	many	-	TGTGCCAGCAGTTTATCTAACTCTGGAAACACCATATATTTT	CASSLSNSGNTIYF
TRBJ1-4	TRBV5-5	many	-	TGTGCCAGCAGCCCCGGAATGATGCGTAATGAAAAACTGTTTTTT	CASSPGMMRNEKLFF
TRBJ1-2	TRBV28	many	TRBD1	TGTGCCAGCGGAAGGGGGCATGGCTATGGCTACACCTTC	CASGRGHGYGYTF
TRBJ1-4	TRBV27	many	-	TGTGCCAGCAGTTTAGTGTTAAGGGAAAAACTGTTTTTT	CASSLVLREKLFF
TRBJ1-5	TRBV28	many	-	TGTGCCAGCAGGTCGGGGCTATCAGCGACCCCCCAGCATTTT	CASRSGLSATPQHF
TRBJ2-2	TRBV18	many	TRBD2	TGTGCCAGCTCACCAACCGGGGGGTCGAACACCGGGGAGCTGTTTTTT	CASSPTGGSNTGELFF
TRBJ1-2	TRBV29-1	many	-	TGCAGCGTTGAAGGGGGGGTCTATGGCTACACCTTC	CSVEGGVYGYTF
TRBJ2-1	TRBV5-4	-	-	TGTGCCAGCAGCCCCCCCCTTACGGGAGAATACAATGAGCAGTTCTTC	CASSPPLTGEYNEQFF
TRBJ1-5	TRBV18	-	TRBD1	TGTGCCAGCTCACCCTGGAGAGACAGGGAAAGTCAGCCCCAGCATTTT	CASSPWRDRESQPQHF
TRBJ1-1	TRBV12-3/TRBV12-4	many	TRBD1	TGTGCCAGCAGTTCCTACAGGGGGAACACTGAAGCTTTCTTT	CASSSYRGNTEAFF
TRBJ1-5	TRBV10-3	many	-	TGTGCCATCAGGGAGGGGGTGGAAAGCAATCAGCCCCAGCATTTT	CAIREGVESNQPQHF
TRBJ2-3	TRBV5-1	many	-	TGCGCCAGCAGCAACGAGCTAGGAGATACGCAGTATTTT	CASSNELGDTQYF
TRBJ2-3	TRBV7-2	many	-	TGTGCCAGCAGCTTAGGACACAACACAGATACGCAGTATTTT	CASSLGHNTDTQYF
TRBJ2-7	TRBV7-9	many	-	TGTGCCAGCAGCCCACAAGGGGCGGAACGTCCCTACGAGCAGTACTTC	CASSPQGAERPYEQYF
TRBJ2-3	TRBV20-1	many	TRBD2	TGCAGTGCCTCCAGGACTAGCGTCCCAGATACGCAGTATTTT	CSASRTSVPDTQYF
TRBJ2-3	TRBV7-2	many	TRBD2	TGTGCCAGCAGCTTAATCCCTAGCGGGACCCCCGATAGCACAGATACGCAGTATTTT	CASSLIPSGTPDSTDTQYF
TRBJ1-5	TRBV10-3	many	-	TGTGCCATCAGTGAGGGAACAGGGTCCGGCAATCAGCCCCAGCATTTT	CAISEGTGSGNQPQHF
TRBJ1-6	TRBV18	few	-	TGTGCCAGCTCACCACCCAGGGCGGAAGGTCCCAGCTCACCCCTCCACTTT	CASSPPRAEGPSSPLHF
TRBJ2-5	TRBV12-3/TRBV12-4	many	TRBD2	TGTGCCAGCAGGCGGGGGGCGGGGGAGACCCAGTACTTC	CASRRGAGETQYF
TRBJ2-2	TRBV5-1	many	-	TGCGCCAGCAGCTTGCGGGGAAACACCGGGGAGCTGTTTTTT	CASSLRGNTGELFF
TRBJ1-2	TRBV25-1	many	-	TGTGCCAGCAGTGAATTTCAGCTTGGCTACACCTTC	CASSEFQLGYTF
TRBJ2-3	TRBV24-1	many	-	TGTGCCACCAGGCCCTCACCGGAGACAACTACAGATACGCAGTATTTT	CATRPSPETTTDTQYF
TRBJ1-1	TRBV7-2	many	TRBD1	TGTGCCAGCAGCCGTGGGACAGGGGATCTGAACACTGAAGCTTTCTTT	CASSRGTGDLNTEAFF
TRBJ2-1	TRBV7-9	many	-	TGTGCCAGCAGCTTAGGAGGGAGCGTGTTCTTC	CASSLGGSVFF
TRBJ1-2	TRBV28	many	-	TGTGCCAGCATTGGGAACAGGGTGGGGTTGAACTATGGCTACACCTTC	CASIGNRVGLNYGYTF
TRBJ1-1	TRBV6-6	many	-	TGTGCCAGCAGTTACGTTAACAGTAGGGGGTTTGATTTCTTT	CASSYVNSRGFDFF
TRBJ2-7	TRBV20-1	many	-	TGCAGTGCTAGAGATGGACTACCCCCCTACGAGCAGTACTTC	CSARDGLPPYEQYF
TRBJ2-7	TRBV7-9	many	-	TGTGCCAGCAGCTTAGGGGTATGGGGCGTTCCTACCTACGAGCAGTACTTC	CASSLGVWGVPTYEQYF
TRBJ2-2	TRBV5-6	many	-	TGTGCCAGCAGCTCTTCGAGCACCGGGGAGCTGTTTTTT	CASSSSSTGELFF
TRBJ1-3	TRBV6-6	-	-	TGTGCCAGCATCTACGGGATCTCTGGAAACACCATATATTTT	CASIYGISGNTIYF
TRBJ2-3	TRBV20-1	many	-	TGCAGTGCTAGAGATGCCGCGGGGCCAGATACGCAGTATTTT	CSARDAAGPDTQYF
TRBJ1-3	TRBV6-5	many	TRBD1	TGTGCCAGCAGCCGACAGGGGTTCTCTGGAAACACCATATATTTT	CASSRQGFSGNTIYF
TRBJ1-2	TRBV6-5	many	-	TGTGCCAGCAGTTATCGGACAGCTCCTAACTATGGCTACACCTTC	CASSYRTAPNYGYTF
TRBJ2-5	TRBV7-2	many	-	TGTGCCAGCAGCTTGGTGGGACGCCAAGAGACCCAGTACTTC	CASSLVGRQETQYF
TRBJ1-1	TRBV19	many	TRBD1	TGTGCCAGTAAAACAGGGGGCCTCTATTCGAACACTGAAGCTTTCTTT	CASKTGGLYSNTEAFF
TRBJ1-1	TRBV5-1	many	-	TGCGCCAGCAGCTTGGCGGGGGGTGCCACTGAAGCTTTCTTT	CASSLAGGATEAFF
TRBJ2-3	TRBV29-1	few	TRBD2	TGCAGCGTTGACAAGTCAGCTAGCGGGAGGGCCCCAGGCACAGATACGCAGTATTTT	CSVDKSASGRAPGTDTQYF
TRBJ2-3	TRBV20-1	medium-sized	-	TGCAGTGCTAGTGGTGCTAGCGACCTCACAGATACGCAGTATTTT	CSASGASDLTDTQYF
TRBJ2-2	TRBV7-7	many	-	TGTGCTAGCAGCCCCTCCCCCGGGGAGCTGTTTTTT	CASSPSPGELFF
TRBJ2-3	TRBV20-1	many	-	TGCAGTGCTAGAGATGGGAGTAGCACAGATACGCAGTATTTT	CSARDGSSTDTQYF